This T cell receptor (beta chain) derives from a study of cytomegalovirus exposure and HLA in healthy donors listed by TCRdb under 2017. For context, the study as a whole: According to an earlier analysis of 587 of the donors, 200 million or so T cells yielded 117 million unique TCR beta sequences and about 300 Gb of sequence data. An early release that covered 500 to 800 HLA-typed donors contained approximately 300 gigabases of sequencing data and 85 million to 100 million unique TCR sequences. Among the roughly 410 genotyped donors, approximately 81% belonged to the genetic ancestry cluster associated with self-reported Caucasian donors. The study was designed to test whether signatures of past pathogen exposure could be identified by cataloging public T cell receptors. Using immunosequencing, the study profiled T cell repertoires from about 620 subjects and related those repertoires to cytomegalovirus serostatus. Besides the first cohort of roughly 660 subjects, a separate validation cohort made up of around 120 different subjects was used. To predict cytomegalovirus infection status, the study brought together high-throughput TCR immunosequencing, statistical association of individual TCRs with disease status, and machine learning. A later analysis re-examined previously published TCR beta repertoires from about 700 donors and added high-resolution HLA genotyping to investigate patterns of TCR occurrence. In the later analysis, no new phenotypic data were used to find candidate immune exposures; instead, reliance was placed on TCR beta sequences and their occurrence across donors. An earlier analysis of around 580 of the donors used high-throughput TCR beta sequencing to judge whether each TCR beta V gene segment behaved as functional or pseudogenic. Donor age, sex, ethnicity and CMV serostatus were compiled together with the repertoire data. Genome-wide SNP genotypes for about 65% of the roughly 670 donors were used in a later genetic analysis, which treated that subset as a discovery cohort. All discovery cohort repertoires had been generated using a single sequencing platform. HLA typing included class I and class II loci at four-digit resolution. Typing coverage varied by locus: roughly 629-630 donors for A, B, C, DRB1 and DQB1; more than 500 for DQA1; more than 600 for DPA1; 400 to 480 for DPB1. Roughly 5 DR-DQ haplotypes were treated as single units for association and clustering because of strong linkage in the cohort. Across some 400 genotyped donors of the cohort, an average of roughly 250,000 unique TCR beta nucleotide sequences per donor were sequenced, and around 20% of those sequences were non-productive.

The germline V gene encodes CDR1 LNHDA and CDR2 SQIVND (reference sequence). The CDR3, cysteine through phenylalanine, is 12 amino acids long. Only the CDR3 region is kept as DNA, spanning 36 bases read in frame from base 1. The library was obtained by the immunoSEQ multiplex PCR assay. A mixture of 60 forward primers for TCR Vbeta segments and 13 reverse primers for TCR Jbeta segments was used in the multiplex PCR. A multiplex PCR assay on genomic DNA amplified the CDR3 region of rearranged TCR beta genes. Amplified TCR beta libraries were sequenced as 87-base-pair reads on the Illumina HiSeq System. The authors processed their data as follows. Across the roughly 640 repertoires, a later analysis counted tens of millions of unique TCR beta chains, roughly 11 million of which were shared by at least two donors. A nearest-neighbor algorithm error-corrected the raw reads and collapsed the reads into unique sequences, merging closely related sequences to remove PCR and sequencing errors. Alignment of CDR3 sequences to IMGT reference sequences was used to assign V, D and J gene segments. For a sequence to be retained, a match of at least six nucleotides was required to both a V gene segment and a J gene segment. Rearrangements were called productive when the CDR3 lacked stop codons and stayed in frame with V and J; all others were non-productive. CDR3 was defined according to IMGT convention as the region running from the second conserved V-encoded cysteine to the conserved J-encoded phenylalanine. In an earlier analysis of more than 550 of the donors, sequences lacking an unambiguous match to a single V gene segment were excluded. In an earlier analysis of 587 of the donors, V segments were called functional above 56.7% productive rearrangements and were called segregating when the between-donor standard deviation exceeded 5%. To diagnose cytomegalovirus status from the catalog of TCR beta chain sequences, a statistical classification framework was built. In a later analysis, V and J genes were assigned by comparing TCR nucleotide sequences against IMGT/GENE-DB human TR gene sequences. The TCRdist pipeline was used in a later analysis to assign CDR3 sequences and most-parsimonious VDJ recombination scenarios. In a later analysis, each TCR beta chain was defined by its CDR3 amino acid sequence together with its V-gene family, and reads lacking a unique V-gene family were excluded. A later analysis removed over 500 highly shared, low-generation-probability nucleotide sequences to deal with suspected cross-contamination and a sequencing artifact. In a later analysis, a clonal expansion index was calculated for each public chain from normalized within-repertoire ranks of inferred template counts. Generation probabilities in a later analysis came from a VDJ recombination model fitted to out-of-frame rearrangements, and those results were checked against IGoR. In a later analysis, TCR-TCR, TCR-HLA and TCR-CMV co-occurrence was scored with hypergeometric tests, and a repertoire-size bias correction was applied to TCR pairs. To estimate false discovery rates, a later analysis permuted the HLA or CMV assignments 20 times. In a later analysis, co-occurring TCRs were grouped using DBSCAN, and TCRdist sequence similarity was added for clustering within HLA-allele-positive subsets. For co-occurrence clustering, repertoires with fewer than 30,000 or more than 120,000 public chains were excluded, along with several repertoires with anomalous nucleotide sharing. In its TCRdb copy, this immuneACCESS table keeps in-frame sequences only and misses some clones. Where compared with another copy, unresolved V genes explain less than half of these, and the others have no known cause. D and trimming come from the DNA, and the V and J calls and clone size come from that table. The sample records over 95,000 clones, over 75% of which are singletons. The top ten clones comprise roughly 5% of the sample.

A word on this clone: Its antigen remains undetermined. The germline gene is not matched at one end of the junction; a read error may be the cause. Other DNA sequences in this sample translate to the same CDR3.

In total, approximately 700 healthy bone marrow donors made up the cohort. At the time of sampling, all cohort members were nominally healthy, though unrecorded immune exposures were likely present. The donor was CMV seropositive and was included in the group of 300 or so seropositive cohort members. Every donor gave a peripheral blood sample, and the peripheral blood mononuclear cells from that sample were used for TCR beta sequencing. The Qiagen DNeasy Blood Extraction Kit was used to extract genomic DNA from the blood cell samples. Overall study outcomes, separate from this receptor: The presence/absence analyses assumed that sequencing depth was roughly uniform across donors, and that assumption may not be true. In vitro tests confirmed that a few of the cytomegalovirus-associated TCR beta chains recognize cytomegalovirus antigens. According to a later genetic analysis, donors in an Asian-associated ancestry cluster had fewer N-insertions in productive TCRs than the approximately 700-donor mean. The study gave a list of under 200 TCR beta chains associated with cytomegalovirus. Because counts were too low, about 18 rarely observed V segments, including chromosome 9 orphons, were excluded from the earlier analysis of some 590 of the donors. A group of highly shared sequence variants was considered likely to be a technical artifact of the sequencing pipeline. When HLA alleles, especially DR and DQ, strongly co-occurred, TCR associations were difficult to assign to individual alleles. Most CMV-associated TCR beta chains appeared to be HLA-restricted in a later analysis, and the HLA associations seemed to be driven largely by CMV exposure. Immune exposure information for the cohort was limited to CMV serostatus. In a later genetic analysis, a missense DCLRE1C variant was associated with V-gene and J-gene trimming of TCR beta chains, and the association was replicated in an independent cohort. According to the authors, the approach could potentially be generalized to other disease states and immunological phenotypes. This cohort had only TCR beta chains sequenced, and the lack of alpha or paired-chain data limited which features could be detected. While some public TCRs were present in many individuals, most TCR sequences turned up only very rarely across donors. In an earlier analysis of fewer than 700 of the donors, most TCR beta V segments appeared in productive rearrangements about 90% or about 30% of the time, broadly matching IMGT annotations. In a later analysis, HLA-associated TCR beta chains were found to be more clonally expanded and to have lower generation probabilities than equally common non-associated chains. In both the original and validation cohorts, the classifier was reported to diagnose cytomegalovirus status with high specificity and sensitivity. In a later analysis, several top co-occurrence clusters were reported to appear linked to parvovirus B19, influenza, CMV and Epstein-Barr virus. In a later analysis, 16,951 TCR beta sequences were associated with specific HLA alleles at a false discovery rate of 0.05. In a later analysis, the rate of TCR association differed among HLA loci, with DRB1 alleles having the most associated TCRs and HLA-C alleles having the fewest. The 87-base-pair reads could not distinguish some IMGT-functional V segments, including TRBV6-2 and TRBV6-3, so those segments were excluded. A further reported finding was that TCR beta sequences accurately predicted the HLA-A and HLA-B alleles for most subjects in the first cohort. Linkage disequilibrium might explain the correlated functional status among segregating V segments, but an unknown experimental factor could not be excluded. Because some donors lacked HLA typing at each locus, the association tests relied only on the typed subset.

The receptor chain draws on TRBV19 and TRBJ1-1; TRBD1 agrees with 8 junctional bases. The sequence derives from a woman aged 25 to 39 in good health and CMV-seropositive. Input material: PBMCs. The DNA sequence reads TGTGCCAGTAGTAGGACAGGGCCTGAAGCCTTCTTT. Its translation is CASSRTGPEAFF.